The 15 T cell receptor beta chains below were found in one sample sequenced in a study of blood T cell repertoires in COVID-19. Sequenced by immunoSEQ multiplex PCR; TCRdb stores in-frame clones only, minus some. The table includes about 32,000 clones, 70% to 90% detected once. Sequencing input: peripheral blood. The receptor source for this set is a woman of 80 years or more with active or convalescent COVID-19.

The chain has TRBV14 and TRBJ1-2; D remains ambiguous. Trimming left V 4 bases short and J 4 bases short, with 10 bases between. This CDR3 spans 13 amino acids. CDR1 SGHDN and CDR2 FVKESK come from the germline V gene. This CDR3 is CASSPGYRYGYTF. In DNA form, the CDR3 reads TGTGCCAGCAGCCCCGGGTACCGCTATGGCTACACCTTC.

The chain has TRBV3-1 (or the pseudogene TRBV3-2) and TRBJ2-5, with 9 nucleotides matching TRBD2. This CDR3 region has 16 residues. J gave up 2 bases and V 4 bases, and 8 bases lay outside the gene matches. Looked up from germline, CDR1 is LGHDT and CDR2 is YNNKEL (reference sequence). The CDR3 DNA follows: TGTGCCAGCAGCCGAAAACGGCGGGAGGGACAAGAGACCCAGTACTTC. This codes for CASSRKRREGQETQYF.

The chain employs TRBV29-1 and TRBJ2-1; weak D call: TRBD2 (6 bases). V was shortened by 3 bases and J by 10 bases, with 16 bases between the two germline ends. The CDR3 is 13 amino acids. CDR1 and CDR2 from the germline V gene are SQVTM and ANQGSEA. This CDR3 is CSVEWAGNGEQFF. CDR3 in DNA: TGCAGCGTTGAGTGGGCGGGGAATGGGGAGCAGTTCTTC.

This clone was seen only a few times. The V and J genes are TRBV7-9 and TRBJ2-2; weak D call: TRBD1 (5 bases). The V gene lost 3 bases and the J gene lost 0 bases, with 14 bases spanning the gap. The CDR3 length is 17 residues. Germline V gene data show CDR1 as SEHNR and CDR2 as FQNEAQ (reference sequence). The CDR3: CASSFPSRAANTGELFF. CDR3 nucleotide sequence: TGTGCCAGCAGCTTCCCCTCCAGGGCTGCGAACACCGGGGAGCTGTTTTTT.

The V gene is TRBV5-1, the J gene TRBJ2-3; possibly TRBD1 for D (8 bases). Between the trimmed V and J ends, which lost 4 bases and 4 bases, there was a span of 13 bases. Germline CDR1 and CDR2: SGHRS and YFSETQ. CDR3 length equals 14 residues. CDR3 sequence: CASSATGGADTQYF. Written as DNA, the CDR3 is TGCGCCAGCAGCGCCACAGGGGGGGCAGATACGCAGTATTTT.

The CDR3 DNA sequence: TGTGCCAGCAGCCCGGACAGACTCACAGATACGCAGTATTTT. It specifies CASSPDRLTDTQYF. V and J are TRBV5-4 and TRBJ2-3; TRBD1 is a possible D gene (6 bases). The V end lost 4 bases, the J end lost 2 bases, and 11 bases lay between the germline ends. The CDR3 is made up of 14 amino acids. Germline CDR1 SGHNT, CDR2 YYREEE (reference sequence).

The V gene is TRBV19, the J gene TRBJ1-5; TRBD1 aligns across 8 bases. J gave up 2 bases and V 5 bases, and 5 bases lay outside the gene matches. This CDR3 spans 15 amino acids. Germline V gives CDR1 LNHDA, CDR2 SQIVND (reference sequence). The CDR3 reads CASSGGQGGNQPQHF. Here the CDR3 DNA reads TGTGCCAGTAGTGGAGGACAGGGCGGCAATCAGCCCCAGCATTTT.

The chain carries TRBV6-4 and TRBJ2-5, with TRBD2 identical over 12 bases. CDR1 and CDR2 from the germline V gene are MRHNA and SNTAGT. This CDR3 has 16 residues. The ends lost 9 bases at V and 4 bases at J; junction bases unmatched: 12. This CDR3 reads CAREGTSGGRGETQYF. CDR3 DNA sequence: TGTGCCAGGGAGGGAACTAGCGGGGGGAGAGGAGAGACCCAGTACTTC.

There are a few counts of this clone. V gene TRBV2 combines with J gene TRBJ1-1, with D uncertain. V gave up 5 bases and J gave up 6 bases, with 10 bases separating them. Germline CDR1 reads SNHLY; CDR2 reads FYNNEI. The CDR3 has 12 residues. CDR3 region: CASSPTRAEAFF. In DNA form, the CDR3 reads TGTGCCAGCAGTCCAACGCGGGCTGAAGCTTTCTTT.

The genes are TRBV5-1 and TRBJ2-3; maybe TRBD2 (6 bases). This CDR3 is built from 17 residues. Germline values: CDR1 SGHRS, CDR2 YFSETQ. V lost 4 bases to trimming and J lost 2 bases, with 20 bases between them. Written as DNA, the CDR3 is TGCGCCAGCAGCCCGGGACTCGTAGAGCCTCACACAGATACGCAGTATTTT. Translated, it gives CASSPGLVEPHTDTQYF.

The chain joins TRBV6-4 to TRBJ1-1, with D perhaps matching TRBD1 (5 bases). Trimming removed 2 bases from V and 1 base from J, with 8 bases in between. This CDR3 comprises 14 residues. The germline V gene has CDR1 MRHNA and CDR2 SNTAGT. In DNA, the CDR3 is TGTGCCAGCAGTGACACTGACAGGAACACTGAAGCTTTCTTT. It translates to CASSDTDRNTEAFF.

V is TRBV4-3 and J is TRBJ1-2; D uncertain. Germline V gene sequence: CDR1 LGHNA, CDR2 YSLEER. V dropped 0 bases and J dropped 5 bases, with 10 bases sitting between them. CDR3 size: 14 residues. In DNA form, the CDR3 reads TGCGCCAGCAGCCAAGACATGACTCATTATGGCTACACCTTC. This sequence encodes CASSQDMTHYGYTF.

The CDR3 DNA follows: TGTGCCAGCAGCTTAACGGCAGGGGCCTACGAGCAGTACTTC. Protein: CASSLTAGAYEQYF. The chain has TRBV7-3 and TRBJ2-7; a weak D match, TRBD1 (6 bases). This CDR3 contains 14 residues. Germline-derived CDR1 and CDR2 are SGHTA and FQGTGA. V was pared by 0 bases and J by 2 bases, with 8 bases between.

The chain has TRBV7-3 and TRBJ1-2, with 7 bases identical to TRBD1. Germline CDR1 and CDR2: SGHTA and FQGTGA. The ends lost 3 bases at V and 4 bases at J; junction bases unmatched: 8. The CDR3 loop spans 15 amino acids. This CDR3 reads CASSFRDSPTYGYTF. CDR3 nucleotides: TGTGCCAGCAGCTTCCGGGACAGCCCGACCTATGGCTACACCTTC.

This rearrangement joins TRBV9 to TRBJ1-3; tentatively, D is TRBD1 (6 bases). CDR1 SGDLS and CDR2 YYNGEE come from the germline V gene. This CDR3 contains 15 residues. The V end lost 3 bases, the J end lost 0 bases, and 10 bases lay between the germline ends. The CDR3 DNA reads TGTGCCAGCAGCGGAGGACAGCGCTCTGGAAACACCATATATTTT. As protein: CASSGGQRSGNTIYF. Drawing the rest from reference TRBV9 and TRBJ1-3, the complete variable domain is DSGVTQTPKHLITATGQRVTLRCSPRSGDLSVYWYQQSLDQGLQFLIQYYNGEERAKGNILERFSAQQFPDLHSELNLSSLELGDSALYFCASSGGQRSGNTIYFGEGSWLTVV.